These 14 T cell receptor beta chains share one sample of origin, sequenced in a study of blood T cell repertoires in COVID-19. Generated by immunoSEQ multiplex PCR, the TCRdb table keeps only in-frame clones and is missing some. The sample consists of around 160,000 clones, 85% to 90% of them appearing once. Sequences were obtained from peripheral blood. These receptors were collected from a man at least 80 years old with acute or convalescent COVID-19.

V is TRBV11-1 and J is TRBJ1-2; TRBD1 matches 7 bases. The germline gives CDR1 SGHAT, CDR2 FQDESV (reference sequence). This CDR3 spans 12 amino acids. V dropped 7 bases and J dropped 4; count of bases not matched to a gene: 3. DNA of the CDR3: TGTGCCAGCACCGCAGGGGGCTATGGCTACACCTTC. Translating it yields CASTAGGYGYTF.

The J gene is TRBJ2-1, the V gene TRBV18; D is possibly TRBD1 (6 bases). CDR1 is KGHSH, CDR2 LQKENI, per germline. This CDR3 region has 13 residues. Trimming removed 3 bases at V and 15 bases at J, with 18 bases between. The CDR3 DNA reads as TGTGCCAGCTCACCCAACCCTCAGGGGCCCAGGTTCTTC. Residues: CASSPNPQGPRFF.

The chain is built from TRBV2 and TRBJ2-7; D is unclear. Trimming left V 1 base short and J 4 bases short, with 5 bases between. From germline, CDR1 is SNHLY and CDR2 FYNNEI. The CDR3 totals 12 residues. The CDR3 bases are TGTGCCAGCAGTGAAGTCGGTTACGAGCAGTACTTC. Its translation is CASSEVGYEQYF.

V gene TRBV5-1 combines with J gene TRBJ2-1, with D possibly TRBD1 on 5 matching bases. V lost 0 bases and J 7 bases, leaving 14 bases between the germline ends. The CDR3 has 15 amino acids. The germline gives CDR1 SGHRS, CDR2 YFSETQ. Written as DNA, the CDR3 is TGCGCCAGCAGCTTGGTGCCAGGGCCAGGGAATGAGCAGTTCTTC. The encoded protein is CASSLVPGPGNEQFF.

CDR3 protein: CASSLGVAGRPDEQYF. The DNA for the CDR3 is TGTGCCAGCAGTTTGGGGGTAGCGGGGCGGCCTGACGAGCAGTACTTC. V gene TRBV27 combines with J gene TRBJ2-7; 8 bases map to TRBD2. V trimming: 3 bases; J trimming: 5 bases; junction bases outside the gene matches: 12. Germline loops: CDR1 MNHEY, CDR2 SMNVEV (reference sequence). This CDR3 has 16 amino acids.

The table lists this clone with a count of one. Compared with germline, one end of the junction differs, possibly owing to a read error. The chain uses TRBV27 and TRBJ1-1; 7 bases are shared with TRBD1. This CDR3 has 16 residues. The germline gives CDR1 MNHEY, CDR2 SMNVEV (reference sequence). CDR3 coding DNA: TGTGCCAGCAGTTTAGAGGGAAGGGGGCTGAAAACTGAAGCTTTCTTT. Amino acid sequence: CASSLEGRGLKTEAFF.

The chain recombines TRBV7-2 with TRBJ2-1; 8 bases match TRBD2. The CDR3 consists of 13 residues. Germline V CDR1 and CDR2: SGHTA, FQGNSA. V dropped 5 bases and J dropped 10; count of bases not matched to a gene: 7. CDR3 in amino acids: CASSATSGREQFF. The CDR3 coding sequence is TGTGCCAGCAGCGCTACTAGCGGACGAGAGCAGTTCTTC.

This clone was seen at least ten times. CDR3 sequence reads: CASSVGAETIYEQYF. DNA of the CDR3: TGTGCCAGCAGCGTAGGGGCAGAGACGATATACGAGCAGTACTTC. V usage is TRBV9 and J usage is TRBJ2-7, with D unresolved. The length of the CDR3 is 15 residues. V was pared by 0 bases and J by 4 bases, with 14 bases between. The germline gives CDR1 SGDLS, CDR2 YYNGEE.

The chain carries TRBV7-6 and TRBJ2-1, with TRBD1 matching 7 bases. This CDR3 is built from 17 residues. CDR1 is SGHVS and CDR2 is FNYEAQ in the germline V gene. The ends lost 1 base at V and 2 bases at J; junction bases unmatched: 8. The CDR3 nucleotides read TGTGCCAGCAGCTTAGAGCTCCGGGACAGCACCTACAATGAGCAGTTCTTC. It codes for CASSLELRDSTYNEQFF.

This chain links TRBV7-8 with TRBJ2-5, with TRBD2 matching over 7 bases. The CDR3 runs to 14 residues. CDR1 SGHVS and CDR2 FQNEAQ come from the germline V gene. V dropped 5 bases and J dropped 2; count of bases not matched to a gene: 5. The CDR3 is CASSVSGVQETQYF. The CDR3 coding sequence is TGTGCCAGCAGCGTAAGCGGGGTACAAGAGACCCAGTACTTC.

The rearrangement uses TRBV7-3 and TRBJ2-1; D call uncertain. CDR3 size: 10 residues. V dropped 7 bases and J dropped 10 bases, with 8 bases sitting between them. CDR1 is SGHTA, CDR2 FQGTGA, per germline. Here the CDR3 DNA reads TGTGCCAGCACCCCCCCGGAGCAGTTCTTC. This translates into CASTPPEQFF.

The V call is TRBV3-1 (or the pseudogene TRBV3-2), the J call TRBJ2-5; 11 positions agree with TRBD2. The CDR3 runs to 16 residues. Per the germline V gene, CDR1 is LGHDT and CDR2 is YNNKEL (reference sequence). V gave up 1 base and J gave up 2 bases; unmatched junction bases: 3. CDR3 amino acids: CASSQATSGSQETQYF. CDR3 DNA: TGTGCCAGCAGCCAAGCTACTAGCGGGAGTCAAGAGACCCAGTACTTC.

The chain is built from TRBV5-4 and TRBJ2-5, with D possibly being TRBD2 (5 bases). The V gene's germline CDR1 is SGHNT and CDR2 YYREEE (reference sequence). The CDR3 is 15 amino acids. V was shortened by 3 bases and J by 2 bases, with 14 bases between the two germline ends. In DNA form, the CDR3 reads TGTGCCAGCAGCTCAGTCGGGGATTTACAAGAGACCCAGTACTTC. It specifies CASSSVGDLQETQYF.

The sample holds a few counts of this clone. The rearrangement uses TRBV2 and TRBJ1-2; TRBD1 agrees at 7 bases. The CDR3 has 13 residues. CDR1 and CDR2 (germline): SNHLY, FYNNEI. Unmatched junction bases numbered 6, after V lost 5 bases and J lost 6 bases. The CDR3 nucleotides read TGTGCCAGCAGTTTGACAGGGACCAATGGCTACACCTTC. It codes for CASSLTGTNGYTF.